This TCR beta chain derives from a study of long-term antiretroviral therapy in people with HIV. Germline loops: CDR1 DFQATT, CDR2 SNEGSKA (reference sequence). V was pared by 5 bases and J by 6 bases, with 11 bases between. CDR3 length: 11 amino acids. At the survey level, the v3.0 immunoSEQ assay was run. Using immunoSEQ multiplex PCR, the repertoire was profiled, and TCRdb retains in-frame clones only, with some absent. The sample holds tens of thousands of clones; more than 70% are singletons and the top ten take around 4.6%. This clone has just a few counts. Its antigen is not identified. Study observations and caveats: HIV repertoire CDR3 lengths ranged less widely than those of controls.

The TCR comes from a man in his sixties with HIV. The sample here was unsorted PBMCs, taken 1.3 years after starting antiretroviral therapy. This chain joins TRBV20-1 and TRBJ2-7; no firm D call. The CDR3 DNA follows: TGCAGTGCTGCTCTACTACTCGAGCAGTACTTC. It specifies CSAALLLEQYF.